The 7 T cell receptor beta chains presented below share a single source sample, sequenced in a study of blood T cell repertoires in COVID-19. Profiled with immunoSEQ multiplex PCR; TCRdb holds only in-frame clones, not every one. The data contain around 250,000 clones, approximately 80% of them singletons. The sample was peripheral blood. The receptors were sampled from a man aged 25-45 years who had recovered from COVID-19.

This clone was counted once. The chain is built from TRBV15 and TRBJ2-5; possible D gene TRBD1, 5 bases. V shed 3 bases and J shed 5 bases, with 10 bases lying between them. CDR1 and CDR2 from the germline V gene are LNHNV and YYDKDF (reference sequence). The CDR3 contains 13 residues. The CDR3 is CATSSRVWETQYF. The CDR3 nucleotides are TGTGCCACCAGCAGCAGGGTTTGGGAGACCCAGTACTTC.

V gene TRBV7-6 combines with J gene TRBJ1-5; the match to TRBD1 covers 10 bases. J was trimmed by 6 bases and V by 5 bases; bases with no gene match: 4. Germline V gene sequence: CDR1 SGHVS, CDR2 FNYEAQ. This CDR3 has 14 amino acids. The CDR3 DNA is TGTGCCAGCAGCAGGACAGGGGGGAGTCAGCCCCAGCATTTT. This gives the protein CASSRTGGSQPQHF.

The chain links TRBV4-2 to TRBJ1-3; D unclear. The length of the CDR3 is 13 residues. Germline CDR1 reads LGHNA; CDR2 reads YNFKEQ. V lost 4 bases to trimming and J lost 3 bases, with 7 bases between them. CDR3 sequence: CASSLSHGNTIYF. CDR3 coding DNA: TGTGCCAGCAGCCTGTCCCATGGAAACACCATATATTTT.

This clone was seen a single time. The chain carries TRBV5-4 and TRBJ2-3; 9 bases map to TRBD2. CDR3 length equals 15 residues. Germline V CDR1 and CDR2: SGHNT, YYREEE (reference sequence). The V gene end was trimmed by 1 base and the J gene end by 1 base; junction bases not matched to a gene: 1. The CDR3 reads CASSLRTSGTDTQYF. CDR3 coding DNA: TGTGCCAGCAGCTTGCGGACTAGCGGCACAGATACGCAGTATTTT.

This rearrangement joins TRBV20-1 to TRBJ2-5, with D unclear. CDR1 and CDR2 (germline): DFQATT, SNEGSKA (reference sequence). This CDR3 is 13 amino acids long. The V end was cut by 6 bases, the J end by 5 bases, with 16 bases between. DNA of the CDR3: TGCAGTGCAAGTGGGGTGTTGGAGGAGACCCAGTACTTC. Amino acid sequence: CSASGVLEETQYF.

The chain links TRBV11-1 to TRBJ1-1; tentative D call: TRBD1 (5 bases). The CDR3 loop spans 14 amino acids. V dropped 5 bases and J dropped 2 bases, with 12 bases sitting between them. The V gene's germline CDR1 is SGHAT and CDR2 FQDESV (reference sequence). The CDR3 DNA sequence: TGTGCCAGCAGCCAAGCGACAGAAAACACTGAAGCTTTCTTT. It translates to CASSQATENTEAFF.

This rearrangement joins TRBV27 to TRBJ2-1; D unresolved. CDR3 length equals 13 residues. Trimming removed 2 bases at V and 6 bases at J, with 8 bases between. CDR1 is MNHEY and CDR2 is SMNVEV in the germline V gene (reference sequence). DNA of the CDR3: TGTGCCAGCAGTTTAGCCGGGTTCAATGAGCAGTTCTTC. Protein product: CASSLAGFNEQFF.